The clone carrying this T cell receptor beta chain was counted between two and nine times. As yet, its antigen is unknown. This PCR relied on a set of 60 Vbeta primers and 13 Jbeta primers. Clones were read by immunoSEQ multiplex PCR, and TCRdb kept only the in-frame ones, dropping some. The sample has about 190,000 clones; approximately 81% are singletons. These data originate in a study of cytomegalovirus exposure and HLA in healthy donors. Study observations and caveats: Approximately 160 TCR beta chains were listed as cytomegalovirus-associated.

The CDR3 runs to 14 residues. Germline CDR1 reads SNHLY; CDR2 reads FYNNEI. V lost 2 bases, J lost 5 bases, and 10 bases lay in between. This receptor was obtained from a boy younger than 18 in good health and CMV-seronegative. The source material was PBMCs. The genes are TRBV2 and TRBJ1-5, with D uncertain. CDR3 loop: CASSERAGDQPQHF. The CDR3 coding sequence is TGTGCCAGCAGTGAAAGGGCGGGCGATCAGCCCCAGCATTTT. Drawing the rest from reference TRBV2 and TRBJ1-5, the complete variable domain is EPEVTQTPSHQVTQMGQEVILRCVPISNHLYFYWYRQILGQKVEFLVSFYNNEISEKSEIFDDQFSVERPDGSNFTLKIRSTKLEDSAMYFCASSERAGDQPQHFGDGTRLSIL.